The clone carrying this TCR beta chain came up a few times. This sample is part of a study of T cells after yellow fever vaccination. Germline V CDR1 and CDR2: MNHEY, SVGEGT. J was trimmed by 2 bases and V by 6 bases; bases with no gene match: 9. This CDR3 is built from 15 residues. Each CDR3 protein gets one entry after TCRdb re-called the 5' RACE reads with MiXCR. There are about 200,000 distinct CDR3 sequences in the sample; 3.2% occur only once, and around 3% lies in the top ten. The source was CD4+ T cells sorted from PBMCs, collected 10 days after the yellow fever booster vaccination. The chain joins TRBV6-2 or TRBV6-3 to TRBJ2-5, with 7 bases matching TRBD2. This sequence originates from a man between 18 and 35 years old who received the YFV17D yellow fever vaccine. The CDR3 reads CASSPDSGHQETQYF. DNA for the CDR3: TGTGCCAGCAGCCCAGATAGCGGGCATCAAGAGACCCAGTACTTC.